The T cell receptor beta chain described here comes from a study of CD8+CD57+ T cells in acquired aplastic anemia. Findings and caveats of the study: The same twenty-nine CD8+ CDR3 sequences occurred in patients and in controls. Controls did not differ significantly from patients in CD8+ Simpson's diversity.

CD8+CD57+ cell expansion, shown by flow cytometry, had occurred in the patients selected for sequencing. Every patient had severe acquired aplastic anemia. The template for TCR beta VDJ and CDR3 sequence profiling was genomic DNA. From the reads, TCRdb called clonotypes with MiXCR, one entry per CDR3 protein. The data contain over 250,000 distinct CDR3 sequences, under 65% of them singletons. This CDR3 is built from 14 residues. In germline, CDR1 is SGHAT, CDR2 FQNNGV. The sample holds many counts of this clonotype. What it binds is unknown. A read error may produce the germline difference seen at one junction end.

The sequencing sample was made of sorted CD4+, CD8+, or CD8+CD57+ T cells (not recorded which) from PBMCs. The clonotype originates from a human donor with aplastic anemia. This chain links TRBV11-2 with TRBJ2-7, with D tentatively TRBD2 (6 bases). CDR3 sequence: CASSLGLASYEQYF. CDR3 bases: TGCGCCAGCAGCTTAGGGCTAGCGTCCTACGAGCAGTACTTC.